The 18 T cell receptor beta chains below were found in one sample sequenced in a study of glioma-infiltrating T cells after dendritic cell vaccination (dated by TCRdb to 2016 to 2017). The sample's time point label is to be understood as: after dendritic cell vaccination, including at tumor progression/relapse. Preparation of the library involved the immunoSEQ multiplex PCR assay. This is the immuneACCESS table as TCRdb keeps it, with only in-frame sequences that have V and J called. A part of the clones is gone; compared with another copy, unresolved V genes explain less than half, and the rest is unexplained. Within this sample are about 76,000 clones, with about nine tenths of them counted one time only. The ten largest clones represent 2% to 2.5% of the sample. Sample: blood, taken after dendritic cell vaccination. All receptors come from a human donor with glioblastoma.

This chain joins TRBV6-5 and TRBJ1-2, with 12 positions matching TRBD1. The CDR3 sequence is 16 residues long. CDR1 is MNHEY and CDR2 is SVGAGI in the germline V gene. J was trimmed by 7 bases and V by 1 base; bases with no gene match: 7. CDR3 nucleotides: TGTGCCAGCAGTTACTTCAGGGGACAGGGGGCTAGTGGCTACACCTTC. This codes for CASSYFRGQGASGYTF.

The chain combines TRBV27 with TRBJ1-1; D unclear. V lost 7 bases and J lost 7, with 10 bases in between. Germline V gives CDR1 MNHEY, CDR2 SMNVEV (reference sequence). The CDR3 sequence is 11 residues long. Written as DNA, the CDR3 is TGTGCCAGCACCCGGGTCTTTGAAGCTTTCTTT. Protein product: CASTRVFEAFF.

The V gene is TRBV7-9, the J gene TRBJ1-2; tentatively, D is TRBD1 (5 bases). Germline V gene sequence: CDR1 SEHNR, CDR2 FQNEAQ (reference sequence). CDR3 length equals 13 residues. The V and J ends lost 5 bases and 4 bases respectively, with 11 bases between them. The CDR3 sequence: CASSPRDSYGYTF. CDR3 in DNA: TGTGCCAGCAGCCCCCGGGACTCCTATGGCTACACCTTC. Using reference TRBV7-9 and TRBJ1-2 for the parts outside the CDR3, the full variable domain is DTGVSQNPRHKITKRGQNVTFRCDPISEHNRLYWYRQTLGQGPEFLTYFQNEAQLEKSRLLSDRFSAERPKGSFSTLEIQRTEQGDSAMYLCASSPRDSYGYTFGSGTRLTVV.

The rearrangement uses TRBV5-6 and TRBJ1-1; 8 bases line up with TRBD1. This CDR3 contains 14 residues. J was trimmed by 1 base and V by 4 bases; bases with no gene match: 3. Germline V CDR1 and CDR2: SGHDT, YYEEEE. In DNA, the CDR3 is TGTGCCAGCAGCCCGGACAGGGCGAACACTGAAGCTTTCTTT. Amino acid sequence: CASSPDRANTEAFF.

The chain carries TRBV5-5 and TRBJ1-2; perhaps TRBD1 as D (5 bases). CDR3 length: 15 amino acids. CDR1 and CDR2 from the germline V gene are SGHKS and YYEKEE (reference sequence). Trimming removed 4 bases from V and 0 bases from J, with 13 bases in between. CDR3 nucleotide sequence: TGTGCCAGCAGCCCTGAGACAGTGGCTAACTATGGCTACACCTTC. Protein: CASSPETVANYGYTF.

The chain has TRBV6-5 and TRBJ2-5; 7 nucleotides line up with TRBD1. Germline CDR1 MNHEY, CDR2 SVGAGI. CDR3 length equals 15 residues. Germline trimming cut 2 bases from V and 5 bases from J; bases unmatched to any gene: 8. CDR3 coding DNA: TGTGCCAGCAGTTACCTAGGGGGCGATTCGGAGACCCAGTACTTC. Protein sequence: CASSYLGGDSETQYF.

The rearrangement uses TRBV29-1 and TRBJ2-5; no clear D. CDR3 size: 13 residues. Germline lookup yields CDR1 SQVTM and CDR2 ANQGSEA. V lost 7 bases to trimming and J lost 4 bases, with 16 bases between them. This chain's CDR3 is CSERLFTGETQYF. The CDR3 coding sequence is TGCAGCGAAAGGCTCTTTACGGGAGAGACCCAGTACTTC.

The chain joins TRBV18 to TRBJ1-1; D is perhaps TRBD1 (6 bases). The CDR3 runs 12 residues. Between the trimmed V and J ends, which lost 5 bases and 7 bases, there was a span of 11 bases. The V gene's germline CDR1 is KGHSH and CDR2 LQKENI. CDR3 sequence reads: CASSNDRIEAFF. The DNA of the CDR3 is TGTGCCAGCTCAAATGACAGGATTGAAGCTTTCTTT.

The CDR3 region has the DNA TGTGCCAGCAGCCAAGATCGGGGACAGGGAATCAATGAGCAGTTCTTC. Translating gives CASSQDRGQGINEQFF. V usage is TRBV4-2 and J usage is TRBJ2-1; TRBD1 aligns across 9 bases. Trimming at V came to 0 bases and at J to 6 bases, leaving 6 bases not matched to a gene. This CDR3 has 16 residues. Germline loops: CDR1 LGHNA, CDR2 YNFKEQ.

The J gene is TRBJ2-3, the V gene TRBV7-2; D possibly corresponds to TRBD2 (5 bases). The V end was cut by 5 bases, the J end by 3 bases, with 9 bases between. Looked up from germline, CDR1 is SGHTA and CDR2 is FQGNSA. The CDR3 runs 13 residues. CDR3 residues: CASSRRGTDTQYF. CDR3 nucleotides: TGTGCCAGCAGCCGCCGGGGTACAGATACGCAGTATTTT.

This rearrangement joins TRBV18 to TRBJ1-1, with 7 positions matching TRBD1. With V trimmed by 5 bases and J by 2 bases, 8 bases remained unmatched. The germline V gene encodes CDR1 KGHSH and CDR2 LQKENI. CDR3 length equals 15 residues. In DNA form, the CDR3 reads TGTGCCAGCTCATCGATTACAGGGGTCAACACTGAAGCTTTCTTT. It translates to CASSSITGVNTEAFF.

The chain links TRBV2 to TRBJ2-7, with 9 bases lining up with TRBD2. Per germline, CDR1 SNHLY and CDR2 FYNNEI. The CDR3 runs to 14 residues. The V gene end was trimmed by 3 bases and the J gene end by 9 bases; junction bases not matched to a gene: 9. CDR3: CASSEGGGGSVQYF. For the CDR3, the DNA is TGTGCCAGCAGTGAGGGCGGGGGGGGCTCCGTGCAGTACTTC.

This clone was picked up a small number of times. The CDR3 here is CASSMRDRFYNEQFF. CDR3 nucleotide sequence: TGTGCCAGTAGTATGAGGGACAGGTTCTACAATGAGCAGTTCTTC. The rearrangement uses TRBV19 and TRBJ2-1, with 8 nucleotides matching TRBD1. With V trimmed by 3 bases and J by 3 bases, 4 bases remained unmatched. CDR1 is LNHDA and CDR2 is SQIVND in the germline V gene (reference sequence). This CDR3 spans 15 amino acids.

The V call is TRBV7-2, the J call TRBJ1-5; TRBD1 matches 7 bases. CDR1 is SGHTA and CDR2 is FQGNSA in the germline V gene. V lost 4 bases to trimming and J lost 7 bases; unmatched junction nucleotides: 4. The CDR3 contains 13 residues. The CDR3 region has the DNA TGTGCCAGCAGCTACAGGGGAGGACAGCCCCAGCATTTT. It yields the protein CASSYRGGQPQHF.

This rearrangement joins TRBV30 to TRBJ1-5; 8 positions agree with TRBD1. Germline lookup yields CDR1 GTSNPN and CDR2 SVGIG (reference sequence). The CDR3 extends over 14 amino acids. V lost 3 bases to trimming and J lost 7 bases; unmatched junction nucleotides: 8. In DNA, the CDR3 is TGTGCCTGGAGGTCGGACAGGGATGAACAGCCCCAGCATTTT. It encodes CAWRSDRDEQPQHF. The full variable domain, its missing parts supplied by reference TRBV30 and TRBJ1-5, is SQTIHQWPATLVQPVGSPLSLECTVEGTSNPNLYWYRQAAGRGLQLLFYSVGIGQISSEVPQNLSASRPQDRQFILSSKKLLLSDSGFYLCAWRSDRDEQPQHFGDGTRLSIL.

V usage is TRBV19 and J usage is TRBJ2-7, with D perhaps matching TRBD2 (5 bases). This CDR3 is 14 amino acids long. Trimming left V 5 bases short and J 4 bases short, with 15 bases between. Per germline, CDR1 LNHDA and CDR2 SQIVND (reference sequence). The CDR3 DNA sequence: TGTGCCAGTAGTCCCCTGGCGGGCCTTTACGAGCAGTACTTC. As protein: CASSPLAGLYEQYF.

The count of this clone is one. This sequence joins TRBV6-1 and TRBJ1-5, with 7 bases aligning to TRBD1. V trimming: 2 bases; J trimming: 0 bases; junction bases outside the gene matches: 1. The CDR3 sequence is 15 residues long. The germline V gene encodes CDR1 MNHNS and CDR2 SASEGT. The CDR3 DNA reads TGTGCCAGCAGTGAAACAGGGGATAGCAATCAGCCCCAGCATTTT. Its translation: CASSETGDSNQPQHF.

This clone came up once. The chain is built from TRBV4-1 and TRBJ1-6; 7 bases fit TRBD1. J was trimmed by 7 bases and V by 2 bases; bases with no gene match: 8. This CDR3 contains 16 residues. Germline V gene sequence: CDR1 MGHRA, CDR2 YSYEKL. CDR3: CASSQYSGTENSPLHF. The CDR3 nucleotides are TGCGCCAGCAGCCAATACTCCGGGACAGAAAATTCACCCCTCCACTTT.